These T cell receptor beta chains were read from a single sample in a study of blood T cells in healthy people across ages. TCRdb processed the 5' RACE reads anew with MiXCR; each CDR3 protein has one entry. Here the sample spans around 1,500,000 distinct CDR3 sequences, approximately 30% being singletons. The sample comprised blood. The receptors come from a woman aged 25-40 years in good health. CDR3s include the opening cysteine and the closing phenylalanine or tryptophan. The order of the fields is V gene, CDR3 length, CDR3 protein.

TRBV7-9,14,CANPPGQADYEQYF
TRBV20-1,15,CSARTGGSLNQPQHF
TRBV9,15,CASSVGGGSGQPQHF
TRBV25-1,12,CAAGASSYEQYF
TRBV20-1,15,CSAREERIRGETQYF
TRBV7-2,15,CASSLDGLLYNEQFF
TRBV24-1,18,CATSHRDRGLSGANVLTF
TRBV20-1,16,CSARRGDRDREDTQYF
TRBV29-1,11,CSVGAGGGYTF
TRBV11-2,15,CASSFKGTGITGYTF
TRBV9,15,CASSVDPPGGGRQYF
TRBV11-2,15,CASSSRQGAPREQYF
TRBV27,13,CASSWAGGEKLFF
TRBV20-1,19,CSARLLGGIGTSGYSEQFF
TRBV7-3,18,CASSSPGAGGSSYNEQFF
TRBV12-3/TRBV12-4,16,CASSLGVAGGAYEQYF
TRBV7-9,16,CASSLRRDSSGNTIYF
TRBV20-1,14,CSARWTSGSSEQFF
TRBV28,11,CASINLGGYTF
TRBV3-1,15,CASSQGQSYNSPLHF
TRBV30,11,CAWSTYYEQYF
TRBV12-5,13,CASGIEASTEAFF
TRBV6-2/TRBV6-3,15,CASSYLRSAPYEQYF
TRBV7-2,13,CAGSLQGQETQYF
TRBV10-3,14,CAINKGPGGAGYTF
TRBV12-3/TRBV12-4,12,CASSPWTTPQFF
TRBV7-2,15,CASSLVGRRGTEAFF
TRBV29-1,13,CSVTGRQTYGYTF
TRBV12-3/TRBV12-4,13,CASRATQAEKLFF
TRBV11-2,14,CASSTRTYSYEQYF
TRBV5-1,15,CASSQQGAIAGELFF
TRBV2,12,CASRRRQETQYF
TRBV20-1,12,CSANRDRGEQYF
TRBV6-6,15,CASRFNREEHTEAFF
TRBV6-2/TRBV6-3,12,CASNRGDDEQFF
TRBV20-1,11,CSAGKGYEQYF
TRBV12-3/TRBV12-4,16,CASSRGQGAPGTEAFF
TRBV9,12,CASSERGREQYF
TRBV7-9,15,CASSTNRDERETQYF
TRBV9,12,CASSARIDGYTF
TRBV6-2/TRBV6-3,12,CASSSAGSAQHF
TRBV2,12,CASRGRTSGYTF
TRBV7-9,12,CASNGDLYGYTF
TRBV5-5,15,CASSSRLAGYLEQYF
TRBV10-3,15,CAISEAGVAYNEQFF
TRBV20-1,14,CSAPSSGKYNEQFF